These 10 T cell receptor beta chains originate from one sample sequenced in a study of blood T cell repertoires in COVID-19. The data were produced by immunoSEQ multiplex PCR, yet TCRdb's version contains in-frame clones alone and is incomplete. This table holds 250,000 to 300,000 clones, around 89% found once. Sequenced sample: peripheral blood. Receptors were obtained from a man between 40 and 49 years old with acute or convalescent COVID-19.

This clone was observed a few times. V usage is TRBV5-5 and J usage is TRBJ1-4, with a tentative D call TRBD1 (6 bases). Germline lookup yields CDR1 SGHKS and CDR2 YYEKEE (reference sequence). The CDR3 runs to 16 residues. V was trimmed by 4 bases and J by 5 bases, leaving 18 bases between them. CDR3 sequence: CASSLNPDGQNEKLFF. CDR3 sequence (DNA): TGTGCCAGCAGCCTAAACCCGGACGGACAGAATGAAAAACTGTTTTTT.

The chain has TRBV2 and TRBJ1-1; D perhaps matches TRBD1 (6 bases). V was shortened by 9 bases and J by 0 bases, with 23 bases between the two germline ends. Germline lookup yields CDR1 SNHLY and CDR2 FYNNEI. The CDR3 has 17 amino acids. As DNA, the CDR3 is TGTGCCAGTCTAGCAAGGGTTGGACAGCCCATGAACACTGAAGCTTTCTTT. Residues: CASLARVGQPMNTEAFF.

The rearrangement links TRBV2 to TRBJ1-5; no firm D call. Trimming took off 3 bases at V and 9 bases at J, with 15 bases between the two ends. CDR3 length: 14 amino acids. Germline assignment: CDR1 SNHLY and CDR2 FYNNEI. As DNA, the CDR3 is TGTGCCAGCAGTGAGACCCAAAGCGGAGGGCCCCAGCATTTT. Amino acids: CASSETQSGGPQHF.

The chain couples TRBV2 to TRBJ1-4; TRBD1 is a possible D gene (5 bases). The CDR3 is 16 amino acids. Germline V lookup: CDR1 SNHLY, CDR2 FYNNEI. V shed 5 bases and J shed 0 bases, with 13 bases lying between them. The CDR3 sequence is CASSLTGAATNEKLFF. The DNA for the CDR3 is TGTGCCAGCAGTTTAACTGGGGCTGCAACTAATGAAAAACTGTTTTTT.

This clone has more than one count but fewer than ten. This chain links TRBV28 with TRBJ1-1; no clear D. V dropped 2 bases and J dropped 7 bases, with 11 bases sitting between them. In germline, CDR1 is MDHEN, CDR2 SYDVKM. CDR3 length: 13 amino acids. As DNA, the CDR3 is TGTGCCAGCAGTTTAGGCTCCCGTTTTGAAGCTTTCTTT. Protein sequence: CASSLGSRFEAFF.

This clone was seen more than once but under ten times. The chain carries TRBV5-8 and TRBJ1-2, with D possibly TRBD1 on 5 matching bases. Germline assignment: CDR1 SGHTS and CDR2 YDEGEE. The CDR3 runs to 15 residues. The V end lost 3 bases, the J end lost 4 bases, and 16 bases lay between the germline ends. CDR3 sequence: CASSSGGGAAYGYTF. Written as DNA, the CDR3 is TGTGCCAGCAGCTCCGGGGGAGGGGCGGCCTATGGCTACACCTTC.

The J gene is TRBJ2-1, the V gene TRBV5-4, with a weak D call TRBD1 (5 bases). In germline, CDR1 is SGHNT, CDR2 YYREEE (reference sequence). V lost 3 bases and J lost 11, with 18 bases in between. CDR3 length equals 14 residues. As DNA, the CDR3 is TGTGCCAGCAGCTCCGTCTCGCTGGGGCAGAAGCAGTTCTTC. Translated, it gives CASSSVSLGQKQFF.

V and J are TRBV4-2 and TRBJ2-7; 7 bases match TRBD1. Per the germline V gene, CDR1 is LGHNA and CDR2 is YNFKEQ. Trimming at V came to 0 bases and at J to 7 bases, leaving 12 bases not matched to a gene. The CDR3 totals 16 residues. The DNA of the CDR3 is TGTGCCAGCAGCCAAGATGAGGGGACAGCAGGAAGGGAGCAGTACTTC. Protein product: CASSQDEGTAGREQYF.

This chain uses TRBV6-5 with TRBJ1-4; D is uncertain. Germline CDR1 reads MNHEY; CDR2 reads SVGAGI. This CDR3 has 10 amino acids. Trimming shortened V by 10 bases and J by 7 bases, and 7 bases separated the two germline ends. The CDR3 protein is CANNGEKLFF. DNA for the CDR3: TGTGCCAACAATGGTGAAAAACTGTTTTTT.

The rearrangement joins TRBV29-1 to TRBJ1-1; 8 nucleotides align to TRBD1. Germline values: CDR1 SQVTM, CDR2 ANQGSEA. The CDR3 loop spans 14 amino acids. V shed 7 bases, J shed 11 bases, and the junction held 18 bases outside the gene matches. The CDR3: CSALKSGQGSRAFF. The CDR3 coding sequence is TGCAGCGCCCTTAAATCCGGACAGGGTTCTAGGGCTTTCTTT.